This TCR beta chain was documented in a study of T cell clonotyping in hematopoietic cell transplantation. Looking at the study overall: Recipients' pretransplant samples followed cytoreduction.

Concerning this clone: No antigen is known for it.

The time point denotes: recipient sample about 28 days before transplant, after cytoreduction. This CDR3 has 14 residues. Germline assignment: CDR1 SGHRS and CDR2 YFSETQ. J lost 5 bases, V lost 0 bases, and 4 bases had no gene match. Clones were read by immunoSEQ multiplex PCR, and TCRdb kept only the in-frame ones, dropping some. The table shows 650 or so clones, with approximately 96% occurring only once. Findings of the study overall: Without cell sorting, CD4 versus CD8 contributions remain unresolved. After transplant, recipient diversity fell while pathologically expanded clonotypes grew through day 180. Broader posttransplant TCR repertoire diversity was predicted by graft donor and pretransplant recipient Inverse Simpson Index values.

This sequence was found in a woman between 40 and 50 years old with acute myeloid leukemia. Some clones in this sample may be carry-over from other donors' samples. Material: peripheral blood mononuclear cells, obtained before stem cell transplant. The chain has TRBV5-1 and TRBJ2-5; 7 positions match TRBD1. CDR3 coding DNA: TGCGCCAGCAGCTTGGCGAGACAGGGCGAGACCCAGTACTTC. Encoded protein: CASSLARQGETQYF.